The clone carrying this T cell receptor (beta chain) was seen only a few times. Its antigen is unknown. The sample originates from a study of T cells after yellow fever vaccination. Findings and caveats of the study: In post-booster samples, most primary-vaccination clones reappeared (about 95% CD4, 75% to 90% CD8). Contamination by abundant bulk-population clonotypes could be present in FACS-sorted repertoires.

Generation of TCR cDNA used 5'RACE template switching (which added a universal primer site and UMIs). TCRdb redid the calling of the 5' RACE reads with MiXCR, one entry per CDR3 protein. The sample lists 250,000 to 400,000 distinct CDR3 sequences; around 4.4% were seen once. Trimming removed 3 bases at V and 2 bases at J, with 20 bases between. The germline gives CDR1 SGHTA, CDR2 FQGNSA. The CDR3 totals 17 residues. This receptor was taken from a man younger than 30 who received the YFV17D yellow fever vaccine. Sequencing used PBMCs, obtained 15 days after the yellow fever booster vaccination. The chain recombines TRBV7-2 with TRBJ2-7; the D gene could be TRBD1 or TRBD2 (5 bases each). Here the CDR3 reads CASSLASGQGNPYEQYF. The CDR3 DNA follows: TGTGCCAGCAGCTTGGCCTCGGGGCAGGGTAACCCCTACGAGCAGTACTTC.